This T cell receptor beta chain was recovered during a study of T cells in Graves' hyperthyroidism and ophthalmopathy (dated by TCRdb to about 2019). For context, the study as a whole: Peripheral blood was collected at initial diagnosis, before any treatment. To identify TCR V-J signatures that set the groups apart, the researchers used a discovery cohort of 100 patients, made up of about 44 with Graves' ophthalmopathy and some 58 with stable Graves' hyperthyroidism. Prospective prediction of ophthalmopathy was tested in an independent validation cohort consisting of about 19 hyperthyroidism patients and some 17 patients who later progressed to ophthalmopathy. For training and testing, the 80 to 100 patients in the discovery cohort were randomly divided in a 7:3 ratio. The study also compared thyroid tissue and blood T-cell repertoires from more than five Graves' hyperthyroidism patients. Following sampling, methimazole starting at 30 mg daily was given to hyperthyroidism patients, and high-dose intravenous methylprednisolone was given to ophthalmopathy patients. According to the paper, TCR Vbeta CDR3 sequencing was carried out on about 140 peripheral blood samples, which came from under 50 ophthalmopathy, roughly 75 hyperthyroidism and about 17 progressor patients. Study-wide conclusions, independent of this receptor: No statistical method was used to fix the sample size in advance, and group allocation was not hidden from the investigators. Most expanded thyroid clonotypes (frequency above 0.001) were also detected in blood, suggesting blood repertoires may reflect thyroid immune responses. In validation, the model predicted progression to ophthalmopathy a median of roughly six months before onset, with about 64% sensitivity and nearly 75% specificity. A 13 V-J signature model separated ophthalmopathy from stable hyperthyroidism, with 87.88% sensitivity and approximately 81% specificity in cross-validation and 80%/75% in testing.

This clonotype was recorded at least ten times. The clone's antigen remains unknown. There are no base qualities to consult, and no much larger clone falls within one base. Moderately to severely active disease, a Clinical Activity Score of at least 3, a NOSPECS grade of at least 4, and a duration under 3 months were present in ophthalmopathy patients. The study excluded patients with uncontrolled infections, other autoimmune diseases, pregnancy or lactation. Clinical symptoms, serum thyroxine and TRAb, thyroid ultrasound, and orbital computed tomography formed the basis for the diagnoses. PBMCs were isolated from around 10 ml of fresh peripheral blood by Ficoll-Paque density gradient centrifugation. Trizol reagent was used to extract total RNA, and RNA quality was then checked on an Agilent 2100 Bioanalyzer. From the cysteine up to the phenylalanine, the CDR3 has a length of 16 residues. Kept here is only the CDR3 DNA, which spans 48 bases and is read in frame from base 1. Cut back by 3 bases and 11 bases, the V and J ends lie 24 bases apart. According to the germline V gene (reference sequence), CDR1 reads MNHEY and CDR2 reads SMNVEV.

The TCR beta CDR3 regions were amplified from the RNA transcripts. For the first round of RT-PCR on the TCR CDR3, the HTBI primer set was used together with the Qiagen OneStep RT-PCR kit. Libraries were constructed in a second round of multiplex PCR, after which size selection and purification were carried out. Libraries were sequenced paired-end with 100 bp reads on an Illumina HiSeq2000. The paper's data handling went like this. SOAPnuke was used to process the raw data, with reads discarded if the reads contained adapters or uncalled bases, had a mean Phred below 15, or lacked an exact constant-primer or identifier match. COPE v1.2.5 was used to merge the high-quality paired reads, and each unique nucleotide sequence was defined as a clonotype. Clonotypes were aligned to IMGT TRBV, TRBD and TRBJ reference segments using MiTCR v1.1. The analysis included only V-J combinations with a frequency above 0.0001, which together covered around 99% of the repertoires. A TCS score was defined as the ratio of F50 (clonal expansion) to E x V (chaos), with BLOSUM62-based TCRdist applied between CDR3 peptides within each V-J. Welch's t-statistics and random forest reduced approximately 520 V-J features to about 13, which were used in a naive Bayes classifier (R e1071). In-frame beta chains were kept once TCRdb had trimmed the public reads at Q25 with fastp and called clones with MiXCR. Merged by CDR3 protein, the rows form single entries marked with the most common genes and DNA. The V and J calls shown here were made by TCRdb, not taken from the authors' results. The sample table contains about 370,000 distinct CDR3 sequences; only one count was recorded for 12% to 15% of them. The ten largest account for approximately 19% of the sample.

The chain uses TRBV27 and TRBJ2-3; TRBD2 is possibly the D segment (6 matching bases). The clonotype comes from a woman aged 55-70 years with Graves' ophthalmopathy. What was sequenced was blood. The DNA is as follows: TGTGCCAGCAGTTTTGGGCGGGGATCGAGTTCGTCCCGGCAGTATTTT. It translates to CASSFGRGSSSSRQYF.